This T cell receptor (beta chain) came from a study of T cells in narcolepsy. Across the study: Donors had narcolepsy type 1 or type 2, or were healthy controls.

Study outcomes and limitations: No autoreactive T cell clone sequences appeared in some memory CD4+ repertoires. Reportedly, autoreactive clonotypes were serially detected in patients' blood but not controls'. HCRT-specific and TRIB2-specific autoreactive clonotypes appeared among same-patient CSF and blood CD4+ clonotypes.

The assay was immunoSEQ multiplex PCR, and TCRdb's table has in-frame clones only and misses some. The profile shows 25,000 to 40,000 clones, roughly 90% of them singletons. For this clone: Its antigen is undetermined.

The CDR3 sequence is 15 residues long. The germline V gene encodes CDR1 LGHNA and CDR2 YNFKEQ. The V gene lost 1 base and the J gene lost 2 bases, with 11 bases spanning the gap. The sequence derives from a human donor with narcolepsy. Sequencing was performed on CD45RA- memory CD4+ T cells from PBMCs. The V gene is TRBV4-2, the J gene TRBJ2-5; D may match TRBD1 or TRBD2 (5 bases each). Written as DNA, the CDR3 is TGTGCCAGCAGCCAAGTAGGTGGGGGTCAAGAGACCCAGTACTTC. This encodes CASSQVGGGQETQYF.